Below, 5 T cell receptor beta chains from the same sample are listed, as sequenced in a study of beta chain features in type 1 diabetes. The authors reverse transcribed all of the isolated RNA, so sequencing captured expressed TCRB transcripts. Measured with immunoSEQ multiplex PCR; TCRdb has only the in-frame clones, and not every one. The sample consists of about 130,000 clones, about a tenth of them appearing once. The sample consisted of central memory CD4+ T cells from blood. Receptor source: a man younger than 35 in good health.

This clone has only a few counts. The chain joins TRBV28 to TRBJ2-7; no clear D. Trimming shortened V by 6 bases and J by 6 bases, and 18 bases separated the two germline ends. The CDR3 covers 14 residues. The V gene's germline CDR1 is MDHEN and CDR2 SYDVKM. The CDR3: CASRTHPNNGEQYF. The CDR3 DNA reads TGTGCCAGCAGAACCCACCCAAACAATGGCGAGCAGTACTTC.

The genes are TRBV7-2 and TRBJ2-2; tentative D call: TRBD1 (6 bases). The CDR3 sequence is 15 residues long. Trimming cost V 4 bases and J 8 bases, with 17 bases left between them. Per germline, CDR1 SGHTA and CDR2 FQGNSA. In DNA form, the CDR3 reads TGTGCCAGCAGCTCAAGCGTTACAGGGCTGGGGGAGCTGTTTTTT. Amino acid sequence: CASSSSVTGLGELFF.

V is TRBV27 and J is TRBJ1-1; no reliable D call. The CDR3 is 16 residues long. Germline V gene data show CDR1 as MNHEY and CDR2 as SMNVEV (reference sequence). Trimming took 6 bases from V and 0 from J, leaving 17 bases between them. In nucleotides, the CDR3 is TGTGCCAGCAGCCGACCCCTGGCAGGCGTGAACACTGAAGCTTTCTTT. Translation: CASSRPLAGVNTEAFF.

The chain combines TRBV10-3 with TRBJ1-5; possible D gene TRBD1, 6 bases. The V end lost 8 bases, the J end lost 6 bases, and 17 bases lay between the germline ends. The germline CDR1 and CDR2 sequences are ENHRY and SYGVKD. The CDR3 consists of 14 residues. The CDR3 DNA reads as TGTGCCATCGGGAACTGGCAGGGGAGTCAGCCCCAGCATTTT. Its protein product is CAIGNWQGSQPQHF.

This clone was counted a few times. The chain employs TRBV11-3 and TRBJ2-1; D perhaps matches TRBD1 (5 bases). Trimming cost V 4 bases and J 4 bases, with 8 bases left between them. CDR1 is SGHNT and CDR2 is YENEEA in the germline V gene. This CDR3 is built from 13 residues. DNA for the CDR3: TGTGCCAGCAGCTACTACAGGTACAATGAGCAGTTCTTC. As protein: CASSYYRYNEQFF.